The sequence of this T cell receptor (beta chain) was determined in a study of regulatory T cells in long-lasting Graves disease. Study details: More than 5 years of antithyroid drugs with positive TSH receptor antibodies defined persistent Graves' disease.

In this sample, this clonotype turned up many times. Its antigen remains unknown. Study outcomes and limitations: Gene preferences differed: TRBV28, TRBJ1-2, TRBJ2-5 in persistent cases.

In germline, CDR1 is MDHEN, CDR2 SYDVKM. V was clipped by 6 bases and J by 5 bases; unmatched bases: 9. CDR3 length: 16 residues. Building the TCR beta libraries relied on iRepertoire HTBI primers, and CDR3 regions underwent Arm-PCR. TCRdb independently ran MiXCR on the multiplex PCR reads; one entry per CDR3 protein. The table lists roughly 360,000 distinct CDR3 sequences, approximately 25% of them singletons. Time point described: persistent/refractory GD, antithyroid drugs over 5 years with positive TRAb. From PBMCs, RNA was extracted and then used to make the TCR library. The V and J genes are TRBV28 and TRBJ1-5; TRBD1 aligns across 11 bases. Sequencing was performed on peripheral blood mononuclear cells (PBMCs), taken when the disease was refractory, from a patient treated with antithyroid drugs. The receptor's source is a woman between 40 and 55 years old with Graves disease. CDR3 amino acids: CASSPKGTGGYQPQHF. CDR3 coding DNA: TGTGCCAGCAGCCCCAAGGGGACAGGGGGATATCAGCCCCAGCATTTT.